The 2 T cell receptor beta chains below come from one sample, sequenced in a study of Ad26.COV2.S vaccination and SARS-CoV-2 variants. Noted treatment: roughly 19 received Ad26.COV2.S at low or high dose, single or two shots; roughly five received placebo; per-sample allocation not given. The study sampled participants on day 63 after the first vaccine or placebo injection. Method: immunoSEQ multiplex PCR; TCRdb's copy keeps in-frame clones and lacks some. This sample has around 450,000 clones, with 80% to 90% found just once. Sequences were derived from peripheral blood, sampled in a trial of Ad26.COV2.S vaccine versus placebo. The origin of the receptors is a person aged 18 to 65 who received the Ad26.COV2.S COVID-19 vaccine or a placebo.

This rearrangement joins TRBV19 to TRBJ2-3; 8 nucleotides match TRBD1. The CDR3 has 14 amino acids. CDR1 and CDR2 (germline): LNHDA, SQIVND (reference sequence). Trimming took 6 bases from V and 3 from J; bases not matched to a gene: 5. CDR3 sequence reads: CASSDRGGTDTQYF. The CDR3 nucleotides read TGTGCCAGTAGCGACAGGGGAGGTACAGATACGCAGTATTTT.

V usage is TRBV28 and J usage is TRBJ2-3; TRBD2 aligns across 8 bases. J lost 4 bases, V lost 3 bases, and 12 bases had no gene match. This CDR3 has 17 amino acids. The germline V gene encodes CDR1 MDHEN and CDR2 SYDVKM. This chain's CDR3 is CASSFWGSGSIADTQYF. The CDR3 DNA reads as TGTGCCAGCAGTTTTTGGGGGAGCGGGAGTATAGCAGATACGCAGTATTTT.